Each of the 22 T cell receptor beta chains below was sequenced from the same sample in a study of vaccination effects on CD4 cells after COVID-19. Here immunoSEQ multiplex PCR was the method, and the copy in TCRdb shows in-frame clones only, minus some. The data show tens of thousands of clones, 75% to 90% seen once. No antigen has been assigned to these receptors. Expansion with viral peptide pools was applied to antigen-specific CD4+ T cells by the ViraFEST assay prior to sequencing. Isolating CD4+ T cells followed roughly ten days of culture. The sequencing here drew on CD4+ T cells from PBMCs cultured with HCoV-229E spike peptides, taken before COVID-19 vaccination. The receptors shown here come from a human donor who received a COVID-19 vaccine.

The chain employs TRBV12-5 and TRBJ2-1; weak D call: TRBD2 (7 bases). Germline CDR1 is LGHNT and CDR2 is FRNRAP. Trimming removed 1 base from V and 1 base from J, with 11 bases in between. The CDR3 runs to 16 residues. As DNA, the CDR3 is TGTGCTAGTGGTTTGGCGCGGGGGCCTTCCTACAATGAGCAGTTCTTC. It encodes CASGLARGPSYNEQFF.

The rearrangement joins TRBV9 to TRBJ1-2; D is unclear. Looked up from germline, CDR1 is SGDLS and CDR2 is YYNGEE. V was clipped by 7 bases and J by 6 bases, with 16 bases between them. This CDR3 is built from 13 residues. The CDR3 DNA reads TGTGCCAGCGCCGTTGGGGAGGTTGATGGCTACACCTTC. Protein sequence: CASAVGEVDGYTF.

The rearrangement joins TRBV4-3 to TRBJ1-2; 9 bases agree with TRBD1. Germline V gene sequence: CDR1 LGHNA, CDR2 YSLEER. The CDR3 spans 16 residues. V lost 1 base, J lost 1 base, and 4 bases stayed unmatched. The CDR3, as DNA: TGCGCCAGCAGCCAAGGCGGACAGGGGATTAACTATGGCTACACCTTC. Protein: CASSQGGQGINYGYTF.

The rearrangement joins TRBV6-5 to TRBJ2-5, with a possible D match to TRBD2 (5 bases). V dropped 8 bases and J dropped 4 bases, with 11 bases sitting between them. Germline values: CDR1 MNHEY, CDR2 SVGAGI. This CDR3 is 12 amino acids long. CDR3 sequence reads: CASSVAGETQYF. The CDR3 coding sequence is TGTGCCAGCTCAGTCGCGGGAGAGACCCAGTACTTC.

This chain joins TRBV18 and TRBJ1-1; the D is unclear. Germline V gene lookup returns CDR1 KGHSH and CDR2 LQKENI. The CDR3 length is 18 residues. Between the trimmed V and J ends, which lost 3 bases and 0 bases, there was a span of 20 bases. The CDR3 region is CASSPSLLQPIMNTEAFF. The CDR3 coding sequence is TGTGCCAGCTCACCTAGTCTTCTTCAGCCCATCATGAACACTGAAGCTTTCTTT.

This clone was seen just once. V is TRBV7-9 and J is TRBJ1-6; a weak D match, TRBD1 (6 bases). Germline lookup yields CDR1 SEHNR and CDR2 FQNEAQ (reference sequence). The CDR3 loop spans 13 amino acids. Trimming removed 8 bases from V and 9 bases from J, with 14 bases in between. The CDR3 protein is CASVGGSRSPLHF. The CDR3 nucleotides read TGTGCCAGCGTGGGGGGCAGTCGTTCACCCCTCCACTTT.

This clone was counted a few times. Here the CDR3 DNA reads TGTGCCAGCAGTGAAGGTGGAGGGGGATGGAAGCCCCAGCATTTT. Its translation: CASSEGGGGWKPQHF. The rearrangement links TRBV6-1 to TRBJ1-5; possible D gene TRBD1, 6 bases. Per germline, CDR1 MNHNS and CDR2 SASEGT. The CDR3 totals 15 residues. Trimming took 1 base from V and 8 from J, leaving 15 bases between them.

The V and J genes are TRBV5-6 and TRBJ1-5, with a tentative D call TRBD1 (6 bases). The CDR3 is 15 amino acids. The germline V gene encodes CDR1 SGHDT and CDR2 YYEEEE. Trimming took 2 bases from V and 8 from J, leaving 17 bases between them. The CDR3 is CASSLGGGPGKPQHF. The CDR3 bases are TGTGCCAGCAGCTTAGGCGGGGGGCCCGGAAAGCCCCAGCATTTT. The full variable domain, with the rest looked up from reference TRBV5-6 and TRBJ1-5, is DAGVTQSPTHLIKTRGQQVTLRCSPKSGHDTVSWYQQALGQGPQFIFQYYEEEERQRGNFPDRFSGHQFPNYSSELNVNALLLGDSALYLCASSLGGGPGKPQHFGDGTRLSIL.

The rearrangement joins TRBV24-1 to TRBJ2-1, with D perhaps TRBD2 (6 bases). With 5 bases removed from V and 2 bases from J, the gap between germline ends came to 12 bases. The CDR3 loop spans 15 amino acids. Germline-derived CDR1 and CDR2 are KGHDR and SFDVKD. Here the CDR3 reads CATSGGTMAYNEQFF. The CDR3 DNA is TGTGCCACCAGTGGCGGGACCATGGCCTACAATGAGCAGTTCTTC.

This chain uses TRBV2 with TRBJ1-2; D unresolved. V was clipped by 7 bases and J by 3 bases, with 9 bases between them. Germline CDR1 reads SNHLY; CDR2 reads FYNNEI. The CDR3 covers 12 residues. The CDR3 DNA follows: TGTGCCAGCACATATGCGTACTATGGCTACACCTTC. It specifies CASTYAYYGYTF.

This clone was counted between two and nine times. This same CDR3 is encoded by further DNA sequences in the sample. This sequence joins TRBV4-3 and TRBJ1-5; D is ambiguous. The V and J ends lost 0 bases and 6 bases respectively, with 6 bases between them. Germline values: CDR1 LGHNA, CDR2 YSLEER. This CDR3 comprises 13 residues. CDR3 nucleotide sequence: TGCGCCAGCAGCCAAGAAGAGGGTCAGCCCCAGCATTTT. It specifies CASSQEEGQPQHF.

The chain carries TRBV3-1 (or the pseudogene TRBV3-2) and TRBJ1-5, with D perhaps TRBD1 (5 bases). This CDR3 is built from 15 residues. Trimming removed 4 bases at V and 5 bases at J, with 15 bases between. Germline lookup yields CDR1 LGHDT and CDR2 YNNKEL (reference sequence). The DNA for the CDR3 is TGTGCCAGCAGCCCGACGGGGGGGGGACATCAGCCCCAGCATTTT. Residues: CASSPTGGGHQPQHF.

The rearrangement joins TRBV18 to TRBJ2-5; no reliable D call. Trimming stripped 3 bases from V and 2 bases from J, with 13 bases between. The CDR3 has 15 residues. Germline lookup yields CDR1 KGHSH and CDR2 LQKENI. For the CDR3, the DNA is TGTGCCAGCTCACCCTCCCGGGCGCTTCAAGAGACCCAGTACTTC. This translates into CASSPSRALQETQYF. Based on the CDR3 plus reference TRBV18 and TRBJ2-5, the full variable domain is NAGVMQNPRHLVRRRGQEARLRCSPMKGHSHVYWYRQLPEEGLKFMVYLQKENIIDESGMPKERFSAEFPKEGPSILRIQQVVRGDSAAYFCASSPSRALQETQYFGPGTRLLVL.

There are a few counts of this clone. This chain joins TRBV5-1 and TRBJ1-3; D perhaps matches TRBD1 (5 bases). Germline values: CDR1 SGHRS, CDR2 YFSETQ. This CDR3 is 16 amino acids long. Trimming took off 0 bases at V and 0 bases at J, with 10 bases between the two ends. Written as DNA, the CDR3 is TGCGCCAGCAGCTTGGTTTTGGGGACCTCTGGAAACACCATATATTTT. It specifies CASSLVLGTSGNTIYF.

The chain joins TRBV21-1 to TRBJ1-5; the listed D gene, TRBD1, was not tested against the DNA. TRBV21-1 is an annotated pseudogene. The CDR3 totals 16 residues. The CDR3 DNA sequence: TGTGCCAGCAGAGTAAAACAGGGGGCAGAAAATCAGCCCCAGCATTTT. Its translation is CASRVKQGAENQPQHF.

J is TRBJ2-3 and V is TRBV7-3, with 7 bases identical to TRBD1. The CDR3 runs 15 residues. V dropped 5 bases and J dropped 3; count of bases not matched to a gene: 8. The germline V gene has CDR1 SGHTA and CDR2 FQGTGA. The CDR3 coding sequence is TGTGCCAGCAGCATACAGGGGACGGGGACAGATACGCAGTATTTT. It yields the protein CASSIQGTGTDTQYF.

The genes are TRBV19 and TRBJ1-2; no definite D call. The germline V and J ends were trimmed by 3 bases and 0 bases, with 11 bases remaining between them. The CDR3 consists of 15 residues. Looked up from germline, CDR1 is LNHDA and CDR2 is SQIVND (reference sequence). Here the CDR3 DNA reads TGTGCCAGTAGTATGTCGACCGGAGCTAACTATGGCTACACCTTC. It is translated as CASSMSTGANYGYTF.

V and J are TRBV6-6 and TRBJ1-2; a weak D match, TRBD1 (5 bases). Deletions cut 8 bases from V and 8 bases from J, with 18 bases between. Germline V gene lookup returns CDR1 MNHNY and CDR2 SVGAGI (reference sequence). This CDR3 has 13 amino acids. The CDR3 DNA sequence: TGTGCCAGCCTCCCCGCGCAGGGTCTCGGCTACACCTTC. This codes for CASLPAQGLGYTF.

In this sample, this clone turned up a few times. V is TRBV9 and J is TRBJ1-2; no firm D call. Trimming left V 6 bases short and J 4 bases short, with 16 bases between. The CDR3 is 14 residues long. Germline CDR1 reads SGDLS; CDR2 reads YYNGEE. In DNA, the CDR3 is TGTGCCAGCACCCCGTCTGAAGGCCTCTATGGCTACACCTTC. The encoded protein is CASTPSEGLYGYTF.

This clone was detected only a few times. The V call is TRBV5-1, the J call TRBJ2-1; maybe TRBD2 (5 bases). Looked up from germline, CDR1 is SGHRS and CDR2 is YFSETQ. The CDR3 totals 14 residues. V shed 2 bases and J shed 4 bases, with 10 bases lying between them. CDR3 region: CASSFGISYNEQFF. The CDR3 DNA is TGCGCCAGCAGCTTCGGGATCAGTTACAATGAGCAGTTCTTC.

The chain is built from TRBV19 and TRBJ1-2; no definite D call. The CDR3 spans 15 residues. Trimming left V 0 bases short and J 2 bases short, with 10 bases between. From germline, CDR1 is LNHDA and CDR2 SQIVND (reference sequence). The CDR3 protein is CASSIDNRPNYGYTF. CDR3 DNA: TGTGCCAGTAGTATAGATAACAGACCAAACTATGGCTACACCTTC.

This clone was seen more than once but under ten times. The V and J genes are TRBV7-9 and TRBJ1-5, with 7 bases that match TRBD1. The CDR3 has 15 amino acids. V lost 1 base and J lost 4; bases outside the gene matches: 4. CDR1 is SEHNR, CDR2 FQNEAQ, per germline (reference sequence). In nucleotides, the CDR3 is TGTGCCAGCAGCTTAGGACAGGGCATAAATCAGCCCCAGCATTTT. Its protein product is CASSLGQGINQPQHF.